A single sample gave rise to the 23 T cell receptor beta chains below, sequenced in a study of blood T cell repertoires in COVID-19. The data were produced by immunoSEQ multiplex PCR, yet TCRdb's version contains in-frame clones alone and is incomplete. The sample carries more than 200,000 clones, approximately 79% recorded once. Specimen: peripheral blood. The receptor source for this set is a woman aged 40 to 55 with active or convalescent COVID-19.

This rearrangement joins TRBV10-3 to TRBJ1-4; maybe TRBD1 (5 bases). V was clipped by 5 bases and J by 5 bases, with 9 bases between them. Germline CDR1 ENHRY, CDR2 SYGVKD. The CDR3 loop spans 13 amino acids. DNA of the CDR3: TGTGCCATCAGTACAGGTCCCAATGAAAAACTGTTTTTT. It is translated as CAISTGPNEKLFF.

This clone has ten or more counts. The chain recombines TRBV11-2 with TRBJ2-5, with 8 bases matching TRBD2. The ends lost 1 base at V and 3 bases at J; junction bases unmatched: 7. From germline, CDR1 is SGHAT and CDR2 FQNNGV. There are 16 residues in the CDR3. For the CDR3, the DNA is TGTGCCAGCAGCTTAGGGATACTAGCGGCGGAAGAGACCCAGTACTTC. This gives the protein CASSLGILAAEETQYF.

The chain joins TRBV6-6 to TRBJ1-5, with TRBD1 as a possible D gene (5 bases). V was trimmed by 7 bases and J by 3 bases, leaving 10 bases between them. Germline V CDR1 and CDR2: MNHNY, SVGAGI (reference sequence). This CDR3 contains 13 residues. The CDR3 sequence is CASTSGYNQPQHF. The DNA of the CDR3 is TGTGCCAGCACGTCAGGGTACAATCAGCCCCAGCATTTT.

Only one count was recorded for this clone. The V and J genes are TRBV6-1 and TRBJ1-5; 8 bases are a match to TRBD1. Germline V gene lookup returns CDR1 MNHNS and CDR2 SASEGT. Losses at the gene ends were 0 bases for V and 2 bases for J; bases not matched to a gene: 3. This CDR3 has 16 amino acids. Here the CDR3 DNA reads TGTGCCAGCAGTGAAGCGACAGGGGAAGGCAATCAGCCCCAGCATTTT. Protein sequence: CASSEATGEGNQPQHF.

Comment on this clone: The identical CDR3 is also encoded by other nucleotide sequences in the sample. V and J are TRBV19 and TRBJ1-5, with 9 bases that match TRBD1. Losses at the gene ends were 5 bases for V and 6 bases for J; bases not matched to a gene: 5. The CDR3 has 14 amino acids. In germline, CDR1 is LNHDA, CDR2 SQIVND (reference sequence). The CDR3 bases are TGTGCCAGTAGTCCCACAGGGGGCCGTCAGCCCCAGCATTTT. Its translation is CASSPTGGRQPQHF.

This sequence joins TRBV28 and TRBJ1-2; D is possibly TRBD1 (5 bases). Trimming removed 5 bases at V and 3 bases at J, with 10 bases between. The CDR3 contains 13 residues. Germline V gene sequence: CDR1 MDHEN, CDR2 SYDVKM. DNA for the CDR3: TGTGCCAGCAGTCCCGACAGCTACTATGGCTACACCTTC. Protein sequence: CASSPDSYYGYTF.

This clone was seen a few times. The chain has TRBV15 and TRBJ1-5; D is possibly TRBD1 (6 bases). The germline V gene has CDR1 LNHNV and CDR2 YYDKDF (reference sequence). The ends were cut back, 4 bases at V and 5 bases at J, with 15 bases in the middle. The CDR3 runs 15 residues. The CDR3 coding sequence is TGTGCCACCAGCAACAGGGACCTATTATATCAGCCCCAGCATTTT. This translates into CATSNRDLLYQPQHF. Combining the CDR3 with reference TRBV15 and TRBJ1-5 gives the whole variable domain DAMVIQNPRYQVTQFGKPVTLSCSQTLNHNVMYWYQQKSSQAPKLLFHYYDKDFNNEADTPDNFQSRRPNTSFCFLDIRSPGLGDTAMYLCATSNRDLLYQPQHFGDGTRLSIL.

CDR3 sequence reads: CASTGLNSPLHF. Here the CDR3 DNA reads TGTGCCAGCACAGGGCTTAATTCACCCCTCCACTTT. The chain is built from TRBV12-3 or TRBV12-4 and TRBJ1-6; D may be TRBD1 (5 bases). The CDR3 runs 12 residues. The V and J ends lost 7 bases and 6 bases respectively, with 7 bases between them.

The chain joins TRBV9 to TRBJ2-5, with unresolved D. Per germline, CDR1 SGDLS and CDR2 YYNGEE. Trimming left V 0 bases short and J 1 base short, with 10 bases between. This CDR3 region has 15 residues. This CDR3 reads CASSVAPSFQETQYF. CDR3 nucleotides: TGTGCCAGCAGCGTAGCTCCTAGTTTCCAAGAGACCCAGTACTTC.

Comment on this clone: A junction boundary mismatches the germline segment, possibly from a read error. The J gene is TRBJ2-1, the V gene TRBV5-6, with a tentative D call TRBD2 (5 bases). The germline V gene has CDR1 SGHDT and CDR2 YYEEEE. The CDR3 loop spans 14 amino acids. The CDR3 DNA is TGTGCCAGCAGCTTGGTATTTGACGGATCCGCCGGGATCTTC. Amino acid sequence: CASSLVFDGSAGIF. Variable domain in full (rest from reference TRBV5-6 and TRBJ2-1): DAGVTQSPTHLIKTRGQQVTLRCSPKSGHDTVSWYQQALGQGPQFIFQYYEEEERQRGNFPDRFSGHQFPNYSSELNVNALLLGDSALYLCASSLVFDGSAGIFGPGTRLTVL.

The J gene is TRBJ2-7, the V gene TRBV6-5, with TRBD1 matching over 7 bases. The CDR3 is 15 residues long. Germline V gives CDR1 MNHEY, CDR2 SVGAGI. V lost 6 bases and J lost 1; bases outside the gene matches: 9. The CDR3 DNA is TGTGCCAGCAGGTGGGGAACAGGGGATTCCTACGAGCAGTACTTC. Protein product: CASRWGTGDSYEQYF.

The chain carries TRBV5-1 and TRBJ2-5; D perhaps matches TRBD1 (5 bases). Germline V gene lookup returns CDR1 SGHRS and CDR2 YFSETQ. This CDR3 has 14 residues. Trimming removed 3 bases at V and 1 base at J, with 10 bases between. In nucleotides, the CDR3 is TGCGCCAGCAGCTCCCGACAGATCCAAGAGACCCAGTACTTC. It is translated as CASSSRQIQETQYF. Full variable domain (remainder filled in from reference TRBV5-1 and TRBJ2-5): KAGVTQTPRYLIKTRGQQVTLSCSPISGHRSVSWYQQTPGQGLQFLFEYFSETQRNKGNFPGRFSGRQFSNSRSEMNVSTLELGDSALYLCASSSRQIQETQYFGPGTRLLVL.

As regards this clone: This specimen includes other DNA sequences encoding the same CDR3. The chain has TRBV6-1 and TRBJ1-1, with D unclear. Trimming left V 0 bases short and J 5 bases short, with 7 bases between. The CDR3 has 13 residues. The germline V gene encodes CDR1 MNHNS and CDR2 SASEGT. CDR3 bases: TGTGCCAGCAGTGAAGCCCGGGGTACTGAAGCTTTCTTT. Its protein product is CASSEARGTEAFF.

The rearrangement links TRBV27 to TRBJ1-2, with TRBD1 as a possible D gene (6 bases). V gave up 5 bases and J gave up 0 bases, with 16 bases separating them. The CDR3 is 16 amino acids. CDR1 and CDR2 (germline): MNHEY, SMNVEV (reference sequence). CDR3 sequence: CASSTSSDSTNYGYTF. In DNA, the CDR3 is TGTGCCAGCAGTACGAGCTCGGACAGCACTAACTATGGCTACACCTTC.

This clone has a handful of counts. The chain uses TRBV19 and TRBJ1-5; 7 bases align to TRBD1. The germline V gene encodes CDR1 LNHDA and CDR2 SQIVND (reference sequence). The CDR3 spans 17 residues. With 4 bases clipped from V and 6 bases from J, the junction kept 15 bases outside the gene matches. The chain's CDR3 is CASSTRNRQGDAQPQHF. In DNA form, the CDR3 reads TGTGCCAGTAGTACCCGAAACCGACAGGGAGACGCTCAGCCCCAGCATTTT.

The rearrangement joins TRBV3-1 (or the pseudogene TRBV3-2) to TRBJ1-6, with D perhaps TRBD1 (6 bases). The CDR3 runs 14 residues. V was cut by 1 base and J by 9 bases, with 10 bases left in between. Germline V gene sequence: CDR1 LGHDT, CDR2 YNNKEL (reference sequence). The CDR3 reads CASSQAGVSSPLHF. The CDR3 DNA reads as TGTGCCAGCAGCCAAGCAGGGGTGAGTTCACCCCTCCACTTT.

This chain connects TRBV6-1 to TRBJ2-7; D unclear. The germline gives CDR1 MNHNS, CDR2 SASEGT. This CDR3 region has 12 residues. Trimming took off 3 bases at V and 5 bases at J, with 8 bases between the two ends. The CDR3 DNA reads as TGTGCCAGCAGTGATACAACCAACGAGCAGTACGTC. Its translation is CASSDTTNEQYV.

The genes are TRBV13 and TRBJ2-5; D is undetermined. Germline-derived CDR1 and CDR2 are PRHDT and FYEKMQ (reference sequence). Trimming took 2 bases from V and 4 from J, leaving 2 bases between them. The length of the CDR3 is 11 residues. The CDR3 DNA sequence: TGTGCCAGCAGCTTACTAGAGACCCAGTACTTC. It is translated as CASSLLETQYF.

The genes are TRBV28 and TRBJ1-2; 8 bases line up with TRBD1. The V and J ends lost 2 bases and 6 bases, in that order; junction bases with no gene match: 5. CDR3 length: 14 residues. The germline gives CDR1 MDHEN, CDR2 SYDVKM. The CDR3 protein is CASSLQYRGDGYTF. The CDR3 bases are TGTGCCAGCAGTTTACAATACAGGGGGGATGGCTACACCTTC.

This chain uses TRBV2 with TRBJ2-2, with D perhaps matching TRBD2 (5 bases). The germline V gene encodes CDR1 SNHLY and CDR2 FYNNEI. The CDR3 consists of 16 residues. Deletions cut 1 base from V and 1 base from J, with 10 bases between. In DNA form, the CDR3 reads TGTGCCAGCAGTGAAGAACGGACTTTGAACACCGGGGAGCTGTTTTTT. It translates to CASSEERTLNTGELFF.

The rearrangement links TRBV6-5 to TRBJ2-3; D possibly corresponds to TRBD2 (5 bases). Germline lookup yields CDR1 MNHEY and CDR2 SVGAGI. This CDR3 comprises 16 residues. V lost 6 bases and J lost 1, with 17 bases in between. The chain's CDR3 is CASRYTRAEGTDTQYF. CDR3 sequence (DNA): TGTGCCAGCAGATACACACGGGCGGAGGGCACAGATACGCAGTATTTT.

The chain combines TRBV28 with TRBJ1-1; D call uncertain. This CDR3 comprises 12 residues. The ends were cut back, 3 bases at V and 3 bases at J, with 5 bases in the middle. CDR1 and CDR2 (germline): MDHEN, SYDVKM. CDR3 sequence (DNA): TGTGCCAGCAGTTTTTCAGACACTGAAGCTTTCTTT. It encodes CASSFSDTEAFF.

This chain connects TRBV28 to TRBJ1-4; no clear D gene. The length of the CDR3 is 15 residues. V was shortened by 5 bases and J by 2 bases, with 12 bases between the two germline ends. Germline V gene sequence: CDR1 MDHEN, CDR2 SYDVKM. The CDR3 DNA reads TGTGCCAGCAGTGTAGAGGGTCGGACTAATGAAAAACTGTTTTTT. As protein: CASSVEGRTNEKLFF.